This TCR beta chain was sequenced during a study of cytotoxic CD8 clonotypes in ibrutinib-treated CLL. Study-level points and caveats: Clonality rose at ibrutinib response, held steady in sustained remission, and fell toward baseline at progression. Public clonotypes proved infrequent, and on treatment they shrank or remained steady.

Depth targeted 1 in 200,000 to 1 in 1 million T cells, averaging around 9.5x coverage per clonotype. TCRdb keeps only in-frame clones here, not all; method: immunoSEQ multiplex PCR. In the table there are 9,400 or so clones, about 59% of which are singletons. Notes on this clone: Its matching antigen is unknown.

CDR1 is KGHSH and CDR2 is LQKENI in the germline V gene. The CDR3 extends over 14 amino acids. The V end lost 5 bases, the J end lost 1 base, and 12 bases lay between the germline ends. The starting material was PBMCs, obtained before ibrutinib treatment. This clonotype was sampled from a human donor with chronic lymphocytic leukemia. The rearrangement links TRBV18 to TRBJ2-7; perhaps TRBD1 as D (7 bases). The CDR3 loop reads CASSSRGESYEQYF. DNA of the CDR3: TGTGCCAGCTCATCCAGGGGGGAATCCTACGAGCAGTACTTC.